This T cell receptor (beta chain) is drawn from a study of blood T cells in healthy people across ages. Primed by a sample-barcoded 5' primer and a J-beta primer mix, a second PCR proceeded for roughly 7 to 11 cycles. TCRdb recomputed calls from the 5' RACE reads with MiXCR, one row per CDR3 protein. The table records 800,000 to 1,000,000 distinct CDR3 sequences, around 46% of them present only once. The V end lost 5 bases, the J end lost 0 bases, and 10 bases lay between the germline ends. Germline V gene lookup returns CDR1 SEHNR and CDR2 FQNEAQ (reference sequence). The CDR3 contains 15 residues. The source is a man younger than 45 in good health. The sequenced sample was blood. This chain joins TRBV7-9 and TRBJ1-4; weak D call: TRBD1 (6 bases). The CDR3 sequence is CASSLDSSTNEKLFF. CDR3 DNA: TGTGCCAGCAGCCTGGACAGTTCAACTAATGAAAAACTGTTTTTT.